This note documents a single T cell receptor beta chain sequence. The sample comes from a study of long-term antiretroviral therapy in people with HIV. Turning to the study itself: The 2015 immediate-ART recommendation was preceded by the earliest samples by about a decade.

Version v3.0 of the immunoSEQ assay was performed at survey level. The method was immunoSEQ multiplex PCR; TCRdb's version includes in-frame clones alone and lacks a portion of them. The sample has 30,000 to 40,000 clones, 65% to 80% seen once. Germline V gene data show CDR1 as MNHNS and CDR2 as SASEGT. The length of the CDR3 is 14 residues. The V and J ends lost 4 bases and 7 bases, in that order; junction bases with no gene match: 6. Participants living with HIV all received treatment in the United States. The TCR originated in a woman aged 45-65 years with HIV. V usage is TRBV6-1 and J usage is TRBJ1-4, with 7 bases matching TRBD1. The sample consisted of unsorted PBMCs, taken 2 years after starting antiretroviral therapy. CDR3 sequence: CASSAPGGGEKLFF. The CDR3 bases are TGTGCCAGCAGTGCGCCAGGGGGAGGTGAAAAACTGTTTTTT.